This TCR beta chain stems from a study of cytomegalovirus exposure and HLA in healthy donors. The primer mix had 60 Vbeta and 13 Jbeta primers. Produced via immunoSEQ multiplex PCR; TCRdb's table is partial and in-frame only. The repertoire holds 120,000 to 150,000 clones, with approximately 73% as singletons. The ends were cut back, 6 bases at V and 4 bases at J, with 13 bases in the middle. This CDR3 is built from 14 residues. Germline V gene data show CDR1 as LNHDA and CDR2 as SQIVND (reference sequence). The sequence was obtained from a woman aged 18-29 years in good health and CMV-seronegative. The chain joins TRBV19 to TRBJ2-1; the D gene is possibly TRBD2 (7 bases). The sequenced sample consisted of PBMCs. The chain's CDR3 is CASSWGGLYNEQFF. For the CDR3, the DNA is TGTGCCAGTAGCTGGGGGGGGCTTTACAATGAGCAGTTCTTC.